Following are 12 T cell receptor beta chains from one sample sequenced in a study of blood T cells in healthy people across ages. A sample-barcoded 5' primer and a J-beta primer mix were used in a second PCR of roughly 7 to 11 cycles. TCRdb reprocessed the 5' RACE reads with MiXCR, giving one entry per CDR3 protein. This sample yields some 780,000 distinct CDR3 sequences, of which more than 55% are seen a single time; around 25% belongs to the top ten. Sequencing input: blood. The receptors stem from a man aged 40-50 years in good health.

This clonotype occurred a few times. This chain links TRBV20-1 with TRBJ2-7; D uncertain. This CDR3 comprises 12 residues. The germline V and J ends were trimmed by 3 bases and 4 bases, with 10 bases remaining between them. From germline, CDR1 is DFQATT and CDR2 SNEGSKA (reference sequence). The CDR3 loop is CSARLDQYEQYF. CDR3 nucleotides: TGCAGTGCTAGGCTTGATCAATACGAGCAGTACTTC.

This clonotype was found a few times. The chain has TRBV3-1 and TRBJ2-2; D uncertain. Germline CDR1 is LGHDT and CDR2 is YNNKEL (reference sequence). The CDR3 consists of 16 residues. V dropped 2 bases and J dropped 0 bases, with 10 bases sitting between them. The CDR3 loop reads CASSQNPASNTGELFF. The CDR3 coding sequence is TGTGCCAGCAGCCAAAACCCCGCTTCGAACACCGGGGAGCTGTTTTTT.

The V call is TRBV24-1, the J call TRBJ2-4; D remains ambiguous. The CDR3 runs 16 residues. Germline V gene data show CDR1 as KGHDR and CDR2 as SFDVKD. V was shortened by 3 bases and J by 2 bases, with 13 bases between the two germline ends. The CDR3 DNA reads as TGTGCCACCAGTGATCCCACCGGGCACTCCAAAAACATTCAGTACTTC. It yields the protein CATSDPTGHSKNIQYF.

The chain uses TRBV7-6 and TRBJ2-3; 11 positions agree with TRBD2. The germline CDR1 and CDR2 sequences are SGHVS and FNYEAQ. The CDR3 is 16 residues long. The V gene end was trimmed by 1 base and the J gene end by 6 bases; junction bases not matched to a gene: 6. The CDR3 is CASSLGASGGFDTQYF. For the CDR3, the DNA is TGTGCCAGCAGCTTAGGGGCTAGCGGGGGGTTCGATACGCAGTATTTT.

This clonotype came up a few times. This chain joins TRBV6-5 and TRBJ2-7, with 7 positions matching TRBD1. V lost 6 bases, J lost 6 bases, and 2 bases stayed unmatched. In germline, CDR1 is MNHEY, CDR2 SVGAGI. The CDR3 extends over 11 amino acids. Here the CDR3 reads CASSRTGEQYF. CDR3 in DNA: TGTGCCAGCAGCAGGACAGGCGAGCAGTACTTC.

This clonotype was observed a few times. This chain joins TRBV28 and TRBJ2-7; either TRBD1 or TRBD2 may fit D (6 bases each). The germline CDR1 and CDR2 sequences are MDHEN and SYDVKM. The CDR3 spans 14 residues. V was clipped by 5 bases and J by 3 bases, with 14 bases between them. CDR3 sequence: CASSRWGAVYEQYF. CDR3 sequence (DNA): TGTGCCAGCAGTAGGTGGGGGGCGGTCTACGAGCAGTACTTC.

The rearrangement links TRBV9 to TRBJ1-5; D gene uncertain. The V end lost 0 bases, the J end lost 2 bases, and 9 bases lay between the germline ends. Germline lookup yields CDR1 SGDLS and CDR2 YYNGEE. The length of the CDR3 is 15 residues. DNA of the CDR3: TGTGCCAGCAGCGTAGCACCCTACGGCAATCAGCCCCAGCATTTT. Encoded protein: CASSVAPYGNQPQHF.

The chain employs TRBV11-2 and TRBJ2-7; D ambiguous. The CDR3 is made up of 15 amino acids. Germline values: CDR1 SGHAT, CDR2 FQNNGV. Trimming pared 2 bases from V and 0 bases from J, leaving 11 bases between. This chain's CDR3 is CASSLTRLSSYEQYF. CDR3 nucleotide sequence: TGTGCCAGCAGCTTAACGCGGTTGAGCTCCTACGAGCAGTACTTC.

Comment on this clonotype: Possible read error: a much larger clone is one base away. The rearrangement joins TRBV6-1 to TRBJ2-5; TRBD1 matches at 8 bases. This CDR3 is built from 14 residues. The ends lost 4 bases at V and 5 bases at J; junction bases unmatched: 6. CDR1 MNHNS and CDR2 SASEGT come from the germline V gene. CDR3 sequence: CASSVTGADETQYF. DNA of the CDR3: TGTGCCAGCAGTGTGACAGGGGCTGATGAGACCCAGTACTTC.

The CDR3 region is CASSYRTGREQYF. Here the CDR3 DNA reads TGTGCCAGCAGTTACCGGACAGGGCGCGAGCAGTACTTC. This sequence joins TRBV27 and TRBJ2-4, with TRBD1 matching 8 bases. The J call is doubtful: the DNA matches TRBJ2-7 better. CDR3 length: 13 residues. CDR1 is MNHEY, CDR2 SMNVEV, per germline (reference sequence).

This chain joins TRBV20-1 and TRBJ1-2; 10 bases line up with TRBD1. Germline V gene sequence: CDR1 DFQATT, CDR2 SNEGSKA (reference sequence). There are 16 residues in the CDR3. With 0 bases clipped from V and 4 bases from J, the junction kept 8 bases outside the gene matches. Written as DNA, the CDR3 is TGCAGTGCTAGAGATTTCGGGACAGGGGTCGGCTATGGCTACACCTTC. It codes for CSARDFGTGVGYGYTF.

CDR3 sequence (DNA): TGTGCCAGCAGTCACCCGGACAGAAGCTCCTACAATGAGCAGTTCTTC. Its protein product is CASSHPDRSSYNEQFF. The chain uses TRBV6-2 or TRBV6-3 and TRBJ2-1; D might be TRBD1 (6 bases). This CDR3 has 16 residues. The V gene's germline CDR1 is MNHEY and CDR2 SVGEGT. Trimming stripped 5 bases from V and 0 bases from J, with 14 bases between.